The clone carrying this T cell receptor beta chain came up a few times. The antigen is undetermined. Multiplex PCR was performed with 32 V and 13 J primers, and it amplified TCR beta CDR3. TCRdb processed the multiplex PCR reads anew with MiXCR; each CDR3 protein has one entry. The table has 6,000 to 6,500 distinct CDR3 sequences, roughly a fifth seen once. TCRs were amplified from approximately 600 ng gDNA of bulk tumor per sample. Surgical sampling yielded several biopsies per primary tumor (spaced far apart). Untreated, newly diagnosed non-small cell lung cancer patients underwent curative surgery. Donor patients had newly diagnosed non-small cell lung cancer and were having surgery with curative intent. The data originate from a study of immune heterogeneity within non-small cell lung tumors. General study points: Recurrence of identical dominant CDR3 beta clonotypes was observed across tumor sites within a patient, alongside site-unique high-frequency clones. In tumor regions, T-cell clonality showed a moderate but significant correlation with local tumor mutational burden (R 0.3 to 0.4). Patients largely differed in their high-frequency T-cell receptor beta clonotypes.

The source is a female donor with non-small cell lung cancer. Sequencing was performed on lung tumor tissue.

The CDR3 reads CASSLGRDKAGNTIYF. The CDR3 region has the DNA TGTGCCAGCAGCTTAGGCCGGGACAAAGCTGGAAACACCATATATTTT. The rearrangement uses TRBV11-2 and TRBJ1-3; D is perhaps TRBD1 (6 bases). V was shortened by 1 base and J by 2 bases, with 12 bases between the two germline ends. In germline, CDR1 is SGHAT, CDR2 FQNNGV. The CDR3 length is 16 residues.